These 9 T cell receptor beta chains were all obtained from the same sample, sequenced in a study of blood T cell dynamics during melanoma immunotherapy. This table comes from immunoSEQ multiplex PCR, and its TCRdb copy is limited to in-frame clones, with some not included. Counted here are fewer than 15,000 clones, 92% occurring once; the ten biggest clones make up 0.7% to 0.95%. Described time point: week 3, after first cycle of checkpoint inhibitor. Sample: blood, taken from a patient treated with checkpoint blockade. Receptors were obtained from a human donor with melanoma.

This chain joins TRBV19 and TRBJ1-1; TRBD1 matches 8 bases. The CDR3 loop spans 13 amino acids. J gave up 4 bases and V 6 bases, and 4 bases lay outside the gene matches. From germline, CDR1 is LNHDA and CDR2 SQIVND (reference sequence). For the CDR3, the DNA is TGTGCCAGTAGCGACAGGGGAGGCACTGAAGCTTTCTTT. This translates into CASSDRGGTEAFF.

The rearrangement uses TRBV13 and TRBJ2-7; D is ambiguous. From germline, CDR1 is PRHDT and CDR2 FYEKMQ (reference sequence). This CDR3 spans 14 amino acids. Between the trimmed V and J ends, which lost 0 bases and 2 bases, there was a span of 8 bases. The CDR3 protein is CASSLGDAAYEQYF. CDR3 in DNA: TGTGCCAGCAGCTTAGGGGACGCAGCCTACGAGCAGTACTTC.

This clone has only a few counts. The chain carries TRBV4-1 and TRBJ1-1; D is unresolved. Trimming took off 1 base at V and 5 bases at J, with 11 bases between the two ends. The germline gives CDR1 MGHRA, CDR2 YSYEKL. The CDR3 is 14 amino acids. The CDR3 nucleotides are TGCGCCAGCAGCCAAGTGGGGAGTTCTACTGAAGCTTTCTTT. Amino acid sequence: CASSQVGSSTEAFF.

The chain recombines TRBV5-1 with TRBJ2-5; either TRBD1 or TRBD2 may fit D (5 bases each). Germline-derived CDR1 and CDR2 are SGHRS and YFSETQ. V was pared by 4 bases and J by 5 bases, with 12 bases between. The CDR3 consists of 13 residues. CDR3 DNA sequence: TGCGCCAGCAGCCGGGGACCATCCGAGACCCAGTACTTC. It is translated as CASSRGPSETQYF.

The rearrangement joins TRBV2 to TRBJ1-5, with TRBD1 as a possible D gene (5 bases). The ends were cut back, 4 bases at V and 1 base at J, with 11 bases in the middle. CDR1 is SNHLY, CDR2 FYNNEI, per germline. The CDR3 spans 15 residues. The CDR3 is CASSVGLRSNQPQHF. CDR3 DNA: TGTGCCAGCAGTGTGGGACTTAGAAGCAATCAGCCCCAGCATTTT. The whole variable domain, filled in from reference TRBV2 and TRBJ1-5, reads EPEVTQTPSHQVTQMGQEVILRCVPISNHLYFYWYRQILGQKVEFLVSFYNNEISEKSEIFDDQFSVERPDGSNFTLKIRSTKLEDSAMYFCASSVGLRSNQPQHFGDGTRLSIL.

Written as DNA, the CDR3 is TGTGCCAGCCGGGAAACAGTCTCGCCTACCGGCGAGCAGTACTTC. Translation: CASRETVSPTGEQYF. V and J are TRBV7-8 and TRBJ2-7; D is perhaps TRBD2 (5 bases). The CDR3 length is 15 residues. Germline loops: CDR1 SGHVS, CDR2 FQNEAQ. V dropped 8 bases and J dropped 6 bases, with 23 bases sitting between them.

The chain employs TRBV11-2 and TRBJ2-7; 8 bases map to TRBD2. Germline V gene sequence: CDR1 SGHAT, CDR2 FQNNGV. The CDR3 extends over 15 amino acids. Trimming removed 5 bases from V and 6 bases from J; junction bases left unmatched: 12. CDR3 nucleotides: TGTGCCAGCAGCCTTACCGGGACTAGAGTAGGCGAGCAGTACTTC. Protein product: CASSLTGTRVGEQYF. Drawing the rest from reference TRBV11-2 and TRBJ2-7, the complete variable domain is EAGVAQSPRYKIIEKRQSVAFWCNPISGHATLYWYQQILGQGPKLLIQFQNNGVVDDSQLPKDRFSAERLKGVDSTLKIQPAKLEDSAVYLCASSLTGTRVGEQYFGPGTRLTVT.

The chain couples TRBV18 to TRBJ2-5, with D perhaps matching TRBD2 (5 bases). Germline CDR1 reads KGHSH; CDR2 reads LQKENI. Trimming removed 6 bases at V and 5 bases at J, with 13 bases between. This CDR3 is built from 13 residues. CDR3 DNA sequence: TGTGCCAGCTCGTTGGGAGTGGGGGAGACCCAGTACTTC. As protein: CASSLGVGETQYF.

The V call is TRBV19, the J call TRBJ2-5; D perhaps matches TRBD2 (6 bases). The CDR3 sequence is 14 residues long. The germline V and J ends were trimmed by 3 bases and 5 bases, with 13 bases remaining between them. Germline-derived CDR1 and CDR2 are LNHDA and SQIVND (reference sequence). CDR3 DNA sequence: TGTGCCAGTAGTATGGGGGACTCGAGGGAGACCCAGTACTTC. Protein sequence: CASSMGDSRETQYF. The variable domain in full, with the rest retrieved from reference TRBV19 and TRBJ2-5, is DGGITQSPKYLFRKEGQNVTLSCEQNLNHDAMYWYRQDPGQGLRLIYYSQIVNDFQKGDIAEGYSVSREKKESFPLTVTSAQKNPTAFYLCASSMGDSRETQYFGPGTRLLVL.